This record concerns one T cell receptor (beta chain) sequence. The CDR3 totals 14 residues. V shed 5 bases and J shed 2 bases, with 12 bases lying between them. Per the germline V gene, CDR1 is LGHDT and CDR2 is YNNKEL (reference sequence). In the authors' methods: Reference gene primer amplification yielded estimated nucleated cell counts. Profiled with immunoSEQ multiplex PCR; TCRdb holds only in-frame clones, not every one. V, J and clone size reflect that table, while D and trimming were determined from the DNA. The sample has 110,000 or so clones; less than 85% are singletons. This sample is drawn from a study of blood T cell repertoires in COVID-19. Study in general: Italy, Spain and the United States were the sources of the convalescent and acute COVID-19 samples. PBMCs, B-cell-depleted T cells, or T cells provided the cDNA or gDNA that made up the material.

The sequence was collected from a human donor in a cohort sampled during active COVID-19. The chain uses TRBV3-1 (or the pseudogene TRBV3-2) and TRBJ1-2; possible D gene TRBD1, 5 bases. The sample comprised peripheral blood. The CDR3 reads CASSSRGGNYGYTF. In DNA, the CDR3 is TGTGCCAGCAGCTCACGGGGGGGGAACTATGGCTACACCTTC.